This is a list of T cell receptor beta chains from one sample in a study of T cells expressing NK-cell markers. TCRdb re-called the 5' RACE reads and shows each CDR3 protein once, DNA omitted. The sample includes roughly 150,000 distinct CDR3 sequences. The specimen sequenced was blood T cells: a sorted CD56 or NKG2C T cell subset, CD4+ or CD8+ T cells, or bulk PBMC T cells (not recorded which). Receptors were obtained from a man aged 18-70 years in good health. CDR3s include the opening cysteine and the closing phenylalanine or tryptophan.

>TRBJ2-1|TRBV21-1
CASSTNRDSAGFF
>TRBJ2-1|TRBV15
CATSTRTGRGEQFF
>TRBJ2-5|TRBV12-3/TRBV12-4
CASSLADPGPGETQYF
>TRBJ1-6|TRBV19
CASSIMGNSPLHF
>TRBJ2-7|TRBV6-2/TRBV6-3
CASSYSFSRGSEQYF
>TRBJ1-1|TRBV7-9
CAASDIPNTEAFF
>TRBJ1-2|TRBV29-1
CSVEIDSVNYGYTF
>TRBJ2-1|TRBV19
CASSTNSGARFNEQFF
>TRBJ1-2|TRBV6-4
CASSEQGALPYGYTF
>TRBJ2-5|TRBV23-1
CASSQQETQYF
>TRBJ2-5|TRBV6-1
CASRPPGGPPGETQYF
>TRBJ2-5|TRBV27
CASATGGVETQYF
>TRBJ2-1|TRBV19
CASSIGSPLVGGAQGEQFF
>TRBJ2-1|TRBV4-2
CASSPFLLLAGADNEQFF
>TRBJ2-2|TRBV4-2
CASSQDHKGSGLTGELFF
>TRBJ2-2|TRBV5-6
CASSWRRGPSPGELFF
>TRBJ2-7|TRBV19
CASSTGRGNYEQYF
>TRBJ1-5|TRBV20-1
CSAIDRGVNQPQHF
>TRBJ2-3|TRBV29-1
CSVEVPSPGWDTQYF
>TRBJ2-1|TRBV14
CASSSSRGDQYNEQFF
>TRBJ2-5|TRBV5-5
CASSPWDSTQETQYF
>TRBJ2-1|TRBV14
CASSRLEKGNEQFF
>TRBJ1-4|TRBV4-2
CASSLIPGTATNEKLFF
>TRBJ1-3|TRBV9
CASSVEPGAAGNTIYF
>TRBJ1-2|TRBV7-2
CASSLGGQGWDGYTF
>TRBJ2-3|TRBV6-2/TRBV6-3
CASSPNYRVEYTQYF
>TRBJ2-7|TRBV5-6
CASSFEWTEEQYF
>TRBJ2-1|TRBV12-3/TRBV12-4
CASSLGPLWFF
>TRBJ1-4|TRBV5-8
CASRSETEPNEKLFF
>TRBJ2-6|TRBV7-9
CASTGAGLGGANVLTF
>TRBJ2-2|TRBV27
CASTLNSGTPNTGELFF
>TRBJ1-1|TRBV4-1
CASRSTLNTEAFF
>TRBJ1-6|TRBV27
CASSLYGVEGSPLHF
>TRBJ2-3|TRBV29-1
CSVVPRDRGTDTQYF
>TRBJ1-5|TRBV24-1
CATSDPGTGGEPQHF
>TRBJ1-1|TRBV7-9
CASSTNTGGGWTEAFF
>TRBJ2-7|TRBV12-3/TRBV12-4
CASSGLIGLGEQYF
>TRBJ2-3|TRBV6-5
CASSPGLAGDVDTDTQYF
>TRBJ2-7|TRBV6-5
CASSYYSGRDREESYEQYF
>TRBJ2-7|TRBV5-6
CASSLASGVQYYEQYF
>TRBJ2-1|TRBV18
CASSPRQGASNEQFF
>TRBJ2-7|TRBV3-1
CASSQPGTNYEQYF
>TRBJ2-7|TRBV28
CASQKGGNYEQYF
>TRBJ1-2|TRBV3-1
CASSQGGGGYGYTF
>TRBJ2-1|TRBV6-5
CASSYRLTSGGNNEQFF
>TRBJ2-3|TRBV3-1
CASRPATSEYTDTQYF
>TRBJ2-7|TRBV29-1
CSVGGDYYEQYF
>TRBJ2-1|TRBV11-1
CASSGRGNNNEQFF
>TRBJ1-3|TRBV21-1
CASMRPTFSGNTIYF
>TRBJ1-1|TRBV27
CASIEWGGGTEAFF
>TRBJ2-7|TRBV11-1
CASSLSPNIEGSSEEQYF
>TRBJ1-1|TRBV5-1
CASSPRQGQMNTEAFF
>TRBJ2-1|TRBV5-1
CASSLASGGESNEQFF
>TRBJ2-2|TRBV7-9
CASQSTGQGMNTGELFF